What follows is one T cell receptor beta chain and its context. Its antigen remains undetermined. It has no much larger one-base neighbor in the sample; base qualities were not kept. These data are taken from a study of shared clonotypes between healthy human individuals (TCRdb year 2020). Regarding the study in general: The cohort comprised a couple of women and a few men aged 18 to 49 years. Leukapheresis yielded between about 0.94 and 10 billion PBMCs per donor. For each donor, three plates each were used for CD4 naive and CD4 memory, two plates were used for CD8 naive, and one plate was used for CD8 memory. Libraries were prepared and TCR repertoires were sequenced by different laboratories using diverse techniques, in order to increase sequencing depth and limit assay-specific biases. Blood TCR repertoires of about 5 healthy adults were deeply sequenced to estimate repertoire size and the extent of clonotype sharing between individuals. Results the study describes overall, beyond this receptor: Naive subsets generally had larger estimated clonotype richness than memory subsets did. Higher generation probabilities were observed for clonotypes shared by all four sorted-subset donors than for non-shared clonotypes. When a few donors were compared, the shared fraction of clonotypes was around 5% for naive CD4, over 3% for naive CD8, roughly 2.5% for memory CD4, and roughly 0.4% for memory CD8. Rarefaction of sorted-subset datasets indicated incomplete sequencing despite the large sequencing depth. The genetic and exposure-history diversity represented was limited by the small number of donors. Sampling was restricted to blood, and TCR repertoires in tissue are likely to differ from TCR repertoires in blood. Based on pairwise subsampling, the degree of clonotype sharing among donors was expected to be affected by sequencing depth.

Using the deep immunoSEQ assay, TCR CDR3 regions were amplified from genomic DNA by multiplex PCR. Extracted genomic DNA from each cell subset was distributed evenly across all wells of several immunoSEQ 96-well plates, and each plate was treated as a replicate. For sorted subsets, about 220 ng of genomic DNA, equivalent to roughly 33,000 T cell genomes, went into each replicate PCR. Purified libraries were quantified with a Qubit 3.0 fluorometer, sized on a Bioanalyzer 2100, and re-quantified with the KAPA Library Quantification kit. Every immunoSEQ 96-well plate was sequenced on a dedicated single-read 150-cycle Illumina NextSeq 550 flow cell. Concerning the study's data processing: Because the immunoSEQ output included only junctional sequences and no quality scores, the filtering could not be the same as the filtering used for full-length reads. Sequences were annotated with PyIR, a Python wrapper for IgBLAST v1.9, using IMGT germline references to assign V/J genes and CDR3. Reads were removed for weak V/J assignments (E-value above 1e-6), missing CDR3, stop codons, out-of-frame junctions, or ambiguous translated residues. A V3J clonotype was defined by an identical inferred V gene, J gene, and CDR3 amino acid sequence. Percentage overlap between repertoires was calculated by dividing the number of shared unique clonotypes by the size of the smaller repertoire. Richness of each repertoire was evaluated using RTK rarefaction, the Chao1 estimator, and Recon v2.1 estimates of unobserved clonotypes. Generation probabilities were computed with OLGA for all TCRbeta clonotypes obtained by the gDNA method from four donors. Sourced from immuneACCESS, this table was stored by TCRdb with only in-frame sequences that have V and J called. A share of the clones is absent; for the studies checked, an unresolved V gene accounts for under half, and the remainder has no known explanation. V, J and clone size were drawn from that table, and D and trimming were deduced from the DNA. For this sample the table gives about 2.4 million clones, of which roughly 93% were detected only once. The top ten clonotypes cover roughly 0.36% of the sample.

The CDR3 sequence holds 17 residues, the cysteine and phenylalanine included. Kept here is only the CDR3 DNA, which spans 51 bases and is read in frame from base 1. V is reduced by 3 bases and J by 2 bases, leaving a spacing of 17 bases between them. Per the germline V gene, MDHEN is the CDR1 and SYDVKM is the CDR2. Donors were healthy HIV-negative adults with no recently reported acute infections or vaccinations. All donors were Caucasian adults living in Nashville, Tennessee, USA. CD4+ T cells were enriched by magnetic negative selection, after which naive cells were positively selected on CD45RA and the negative fraction was taken as the memory subset. After blood collection by leukapheresis, PBMCs were isolated using Ficoll-Histopaque density gradient centrifugation and then cryopreserved in the vapor phase of liquid nitrogen. Analytical flow cytometry was used to check the purity and quantity of every magnetically sorted T cell population. Genomic DNA was isolated from each sorted fraction and quantified by UV absorbance on a Nanodrop 2000c.

The V and J segments used are TRBV28 and TRBJ1-5; matching of 5 bases hints at TRBD1 as the D gene. This clonotype was obtained from a man aged 18 to 29 in good health. Some clones in this sample may be carry-over from other donors' samples. Sequences were obtained from naive CD4+ T cells from PBMCs. Per the publication, the cell subset or site label means: CD45RA+ positively selected. The nucleotide sequence reads TGTGCCAGCAGTTTGGCAAGACAGCCCCTTGGCAATCAGCCCCAGCATTTT. Its protein reads: CASSLARQPLGNQPQHF.